The TCR beta chain under discussion was sequenced for a study of CD8+ T cells in alopecia areata. Study findings and constraints: While patients received tofacitinib, many expanded lesional clones remained present in scalp and blood. Among patients, TCR sharing was less clear than in mice, a difference possibly due in part to HLA diversity in the patient population.

Germline-derived CDR1 and CDR2 are DFQATT and SNEGSKA (reference sequence). Trimming cost V 1 base and J 10 bases, with 9 bases left between them. The CDR3 runs 11 residues. Only one count was recorded for this clone. The antigen is unknown. Sequencing used cDNA as its template, made by extracting RNA and reverse transcribing it. Sequencing used immunoSEQ multiplex PCR; TCRdb keeps in-frame clones, though not all of them. The table records about 200,000 clones, 50% to 60% of them present only once. Treatment given: oral pan-JAK inhibitor, 5-10 mg twice daily. This clonotype was obtained from a human donor with alopecia areata. V gene TRBV20-1 combines with J gene TRBJ2-3, with TRBD1 as a possible D gene (6 bases). The starting material was CD4+ T cells sorted from blood, obtained at week 4, from a patient treated with tofacitinib. CDR3 sequence: CSARVGGPQYF. CDR3 nucleotides: TGCAGTGCTAGAGTTGGGGGCCCGCAGTATTTT.